A selection of T cell receptor beta chains follows, all from one sample in a study of blood T cell repertoires in COVID-19. Here immunoSEQ multiplex PCR was the method, and the copy in TCRdb shows in-frame clones only, minus some. Among about 130,000 clones listed, approximately 91% were seen once. The sequenced sample consisted of peripheral blood. Receptor source: a woman of 80 years or more with acute or convalescent COVID-19. Both conserved end residues are part of each CDR3. The D gene is left open where the match is weak.

j_call,v_call,cdr3_length,d_call,cdr3_aa,cdr3_nt
TRBJ1-1,TRBV7-2,15,.,CASSLDGRLNTEAFF,TGTGCCAGCAGCTTAGATGGGCGTCTGAACACTGAAGCTTTCTTT
TRBJ1-5,TRBV18,13,.,CASASSGNQPQHF,TGTGCCAGCGCTAGTAGTGGCAATCAGCCCCAGCATTTT
TRBJ2-7,TRBV3-1/TRBV3-2,13,TRBD2,CASSSGLAYEQYF,TGTGCCAGCAGCTCGGGACTAGCCTACGAGCAGTACTTC
TRBJ2-2,TRBV28,14,TRBD1,CASVGTGPTGELFF,TGTGCCAGCGTCGGGACAGGCCCCACCGGGGAGCTGTTTTTT
TRBJ2-7,TRBV2,15,.,CASSRGLLPIYEQYF,TGTGCCAGCAGTCGGGGACTCCTTCCGATCTACGAGCAGTACTTC
TRBJ2-5,TRBV27,14,.,CASSLGGWGETQYF,TGTGCCAGCAGCCTTGGGGGGTGGGGAGAGACCCAGTACTTC
TRBJ1-4,TRBV15,17,TRBD1,CATSREGVTGRNEKLFF,TGTGCCACCAGCAGAGAAGGTGTGACAGGGCGAAATGAAAAACTGTTTTTT
TRBJ1-5,TRBV28,17,.,CASSSLVSIGSNQPQHF,TGTGCCAGCAGTTCCCTCGTCTCGATCGGTAGCAATCAGCCCCAGCATTTT
TRBJ1-5,TRBV28,15,.,CASSRHVSSNQPQHF,TGTGCCAGCAGCCGACATGTTTCGAGCAATCAGCCCCAGCATTTT
TRBJ1-1,TRBV19,16,.,CASIPNFLTGVTEAFF,TGTGCCAGTATCCCAAATTTTCTTACGGGAGTCACTGAAGCTTTCTTT